The rows below give T cell receptor beta chains drawn from one sample of a study of T cells expressing NK-cell markers. TCRdb reanalyzed the 5' RACE reads and collapses them to one entry per CDR3 protein, without DNA. The data include 350,000 to 400,000 distinct CDR3 sequences; the top ten clones carry about 10%. Sequencing used blood T cells: a sorted CD56 or NKG2C T cell subset, CD4+ or CD8+ T cells, or bulk PBMC T cells (not recorded which). These receptors were collected from a woman aged 45-65 years in good health. The CDR3 runs from the conserved cysteine through the conserved F or W.

V gene	CDR3 length	J gene	CDR3 protein
TRBV5-1	14	TRBJ2-5	CASSGGTLGETQYF
TRBV5-1	14	TRBJ2-1	CASSLRRGWNEQFF
TRBV12-3/TRBV12-4	14	TRBJ2-1	CASRTGTKNNEQFF
TRBV7-8	17	TRBJ2-1	CASSSDPRTGPYNEQFF
TRBV6-2/TRBV6-3	11	TRBJ1-2	CASEGFGGYTF
TRBV12-3/TRBV12-4	12	TRBJ1-6	CASRGTGSTLHF
TRBV20-1	14	TRBJ2-1	CSAGTSGRLNEQFF
TRBV20-1	15	TRBJ2-5	CSARVGLAGQETQYF
TRBV12-3/TRBV12-4	13	TRBJ2-1	CASRRILYNEQFF
TRBV20-1	12	TRBJ2-3	CSAQRDSDTQYF